The rows below give T cell receptor beta chains drawn from one sample of a study of blood T cells in healthy people across ages. Each CDR3 protein gets one entry after TCRdb re-called the 5' RACE reads with MiXCR. This repertoire shows some 760,000 distinct CDR3 sequences, approximately 25% found once; its top ten account for roughly a tenth. The same sample was also studied in work on T cells of mothers and their children.

Specimen: blood. Receptors originate from a boy aged 5-17 years in good health. Each CDR3 is given with its conserved first and last residue. The D gene is left open where the match is weak. Clone size is not always given. Where it is, it says once, few, many or a class for expanded clones.

clone size	D gene	J gene	V gene	CDR3 DNA	CDR3 protein
few	-	TRBJ1-2	TRBV14	TGTGCCAGCAGCCCAAACTTCAGAGCTAACTATGGCTACACCTTC	CASSPNFRANYGYTF
-	TRBD1	TRBJ2-1	TRBV12-3/TRBV12-4	TGTGCCAGCAGTACCAGACAGGGGTCCTACAATGAGCAGTTCTTC	CASSTRQGSYNEQFF
once	TRBD2	TRBJ2-3	TRBV7-9	TGTGCCAGCAGAGGGACTAACACAGATACGCAGTATTTT	CASRGTNTDTQYF
-	TRBD2	TRBJ2-3	TRBV12-3/TRBV12-4	TGTGCCAGCAGTCCCCCCGCTAGCGGGGGCCCTCAGGATACGCAGTATTTT	CASSPPASGGPQDTQYF
few	-	TRBJ2-5	TRBV18	TGTGCCAGCTCACTCTACCCCGGGACACGGATCGAGGAGACCCAGTACTTC	CASSLYPGTRIEETQYF
few	-	TRBJ2-5	TRBV5-1	TGCGCCAGCAGCTTGGTGGGGGCCGCTGAGACCCAGTACTTC	CASSLVGAAETQYF
-	TRBD2	TRBJ2-1	TRBV9	TGTGCCAGCAGCGTAGAAACTAGCGGGAGTCGTCAGCAGTTCTTC	CASSVETSGSRQQFF
-	TRBD1	TRBJ1-1	TRBV4-2	TGTGCCAGCAGCCGGGCAGGGGGGAGCACTGAAGCTTTCTTT	CASSRAGGSTEAFF
-	TRBD1	TRBJ2-1	TRBV7-6	TGTGCCAGCAGCAGTGTAGGGGGCACTGAGCAGTTCTTC	CASSSVGGTEQFF
few	-	TRBJ1-6	TRBV9	TGTGCCAGCAGCGTAGAGGGGGTTCTCAATTCACCCCTCCACTTT	CASSVEGVLNSPLHF
-	-	TRBJ2-1	TRBV14	TGTGCCAGCAGCCAAGGAAGGACCTACAATGAGCAGTTCTTC	CASSQGRTYNEQFF
-	-	TRBJ2-2	TRBV19	TGTGCCAGTGGGATGACTAACCCGACCGGGGAGCTGTTTTTT	CASGMTNPTGELFF
-	TRBD2	TRBJ2-2	TRBV2	TGTGCCAGCAGTGCGCGACTAGCGGGCGGTTCGGGGGAGCTGTTTTTT	CASSARLAGGSGELFF
-	-	TRBJ2-7	TRBV10-3	TGTGCCATCAGTGAGTCGATACAATACGAGCAGTACTTC	CAISESIQYEQYF